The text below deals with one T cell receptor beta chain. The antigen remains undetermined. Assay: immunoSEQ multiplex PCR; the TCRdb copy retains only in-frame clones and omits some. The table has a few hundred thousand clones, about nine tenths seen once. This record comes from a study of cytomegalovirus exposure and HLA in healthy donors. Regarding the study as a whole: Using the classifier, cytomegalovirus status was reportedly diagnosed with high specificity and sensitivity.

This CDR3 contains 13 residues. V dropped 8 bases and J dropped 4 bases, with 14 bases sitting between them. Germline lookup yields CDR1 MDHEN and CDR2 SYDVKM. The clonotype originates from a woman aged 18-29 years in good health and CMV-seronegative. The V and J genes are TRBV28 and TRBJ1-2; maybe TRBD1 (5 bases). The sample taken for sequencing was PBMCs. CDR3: CASAGLAVYGYTF. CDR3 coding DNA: TGTGCCAGCGCAGGGTTAGCCGTCTATGGCTACACCTTC.